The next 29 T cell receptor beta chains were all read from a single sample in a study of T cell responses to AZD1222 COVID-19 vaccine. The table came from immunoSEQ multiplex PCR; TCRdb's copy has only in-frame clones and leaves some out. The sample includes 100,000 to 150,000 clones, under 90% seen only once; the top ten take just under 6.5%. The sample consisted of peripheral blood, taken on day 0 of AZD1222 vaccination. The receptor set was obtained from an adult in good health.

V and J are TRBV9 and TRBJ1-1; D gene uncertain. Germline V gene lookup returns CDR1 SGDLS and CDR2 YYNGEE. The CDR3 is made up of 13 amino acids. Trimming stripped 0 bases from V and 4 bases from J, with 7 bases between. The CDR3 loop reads CASSVGRSTEAFF. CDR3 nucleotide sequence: TGTGCCAGCAGCGTAGGAAGGAGCACTGAAGCTTTCTTT.

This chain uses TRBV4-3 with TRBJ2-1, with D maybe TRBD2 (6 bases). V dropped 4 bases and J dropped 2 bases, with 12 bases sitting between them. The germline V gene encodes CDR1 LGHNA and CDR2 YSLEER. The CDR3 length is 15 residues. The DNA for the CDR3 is TGCGCCAGCAGCCGGGCTAGCGTCACCTACAATGAGCAGTTCTTC. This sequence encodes CASSRASVTYNEQFF.

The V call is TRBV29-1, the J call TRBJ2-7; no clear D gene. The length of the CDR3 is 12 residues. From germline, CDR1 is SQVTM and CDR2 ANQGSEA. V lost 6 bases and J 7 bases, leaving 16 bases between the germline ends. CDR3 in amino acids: CSVLLGATEQYF. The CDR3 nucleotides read TGCAGCGTCCTACTCGGAGCGACAGAGCAGTACTTC.

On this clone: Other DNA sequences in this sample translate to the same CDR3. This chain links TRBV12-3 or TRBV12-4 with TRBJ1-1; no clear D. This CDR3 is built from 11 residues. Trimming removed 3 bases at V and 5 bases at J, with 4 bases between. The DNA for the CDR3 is TGTGCCAGCAGTTTCGGAACTGAAGCTTTCTTT. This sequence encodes CASSFGTEAFF.

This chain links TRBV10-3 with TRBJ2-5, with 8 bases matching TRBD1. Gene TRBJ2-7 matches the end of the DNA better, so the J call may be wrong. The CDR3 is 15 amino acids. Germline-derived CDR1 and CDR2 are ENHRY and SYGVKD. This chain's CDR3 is CAISDPGQAAYEQYF. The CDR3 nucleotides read TGTGCCATCAGTGATCCGGGACAGGCTGCCTACGAGCAGTACTTC.

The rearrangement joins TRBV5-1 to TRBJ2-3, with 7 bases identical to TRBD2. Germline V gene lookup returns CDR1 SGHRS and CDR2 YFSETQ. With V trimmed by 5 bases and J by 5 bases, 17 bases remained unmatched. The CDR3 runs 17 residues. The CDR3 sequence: CASRPSGREGLGDTQYF. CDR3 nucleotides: TGCGCCAGCAGGCCTAGCGGCCGGGAAGGCCTGGGAGATACGCAGTATTTT. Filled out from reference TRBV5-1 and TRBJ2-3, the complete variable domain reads KAGVTQTPRYLIKTRGQQVTLSCSPISGHRSVSWYQQTPGQGLQFLFEYFSETQRNKGNFPGRFSGRQFSNSRSEMNVSTLELGDSALYLCASRPSGREGLGDTQYFGPGTRLTVL.

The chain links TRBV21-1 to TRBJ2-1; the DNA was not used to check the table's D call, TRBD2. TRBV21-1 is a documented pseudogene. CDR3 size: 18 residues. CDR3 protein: CASRIEDLARSSYNEQFF. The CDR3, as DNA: TGTGCCAGCAGGATAGAAGATCTAGCGCGAAGCTCCTACAATGAGCAGTTCTTC.

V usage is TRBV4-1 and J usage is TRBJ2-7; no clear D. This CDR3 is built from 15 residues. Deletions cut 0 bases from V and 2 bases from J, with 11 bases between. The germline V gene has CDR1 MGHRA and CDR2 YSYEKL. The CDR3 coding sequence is TGCGCCAGCAGCCAAGAACGCGACCTTACCTACGAGCAGTACTTC. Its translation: CASSQERDLTYEQYF.

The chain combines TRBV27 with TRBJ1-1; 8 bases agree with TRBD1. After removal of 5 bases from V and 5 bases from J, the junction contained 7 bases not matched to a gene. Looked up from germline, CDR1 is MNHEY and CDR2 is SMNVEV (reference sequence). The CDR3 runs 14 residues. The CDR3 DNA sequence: TGTGCCAGCAGTCCGCAGGGGGCCGGGACTGAAGCTTTCTTT. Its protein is CASSPQGAGTEAFF.

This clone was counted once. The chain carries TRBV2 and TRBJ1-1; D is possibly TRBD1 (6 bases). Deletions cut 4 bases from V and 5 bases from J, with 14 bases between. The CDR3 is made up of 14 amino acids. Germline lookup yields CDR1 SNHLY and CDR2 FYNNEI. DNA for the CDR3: TGTGCCAGCAGTGTTAAGGGGGGTTTAACTGAAGCTTTCTTT. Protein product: CASSVKGGLTEAFF.

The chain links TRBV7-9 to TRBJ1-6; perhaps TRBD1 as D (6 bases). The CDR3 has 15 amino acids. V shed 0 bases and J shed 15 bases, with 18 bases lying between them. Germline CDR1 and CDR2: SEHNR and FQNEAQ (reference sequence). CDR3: CASSLADRPSYSLHF. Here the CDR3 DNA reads TGTGCCAGCAGCTTAGCCGACAGGCCCAGTTACAGCCTCCACTTT.

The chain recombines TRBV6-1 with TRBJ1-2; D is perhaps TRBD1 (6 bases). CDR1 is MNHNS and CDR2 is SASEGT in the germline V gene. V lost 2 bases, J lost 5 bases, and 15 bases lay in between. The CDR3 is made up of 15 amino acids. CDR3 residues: CASSEWAGASYGYTF. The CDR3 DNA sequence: TGTGCCAGCAGTGAATGGGCGGGGGCGAGTTATGGCTACACCTTC.

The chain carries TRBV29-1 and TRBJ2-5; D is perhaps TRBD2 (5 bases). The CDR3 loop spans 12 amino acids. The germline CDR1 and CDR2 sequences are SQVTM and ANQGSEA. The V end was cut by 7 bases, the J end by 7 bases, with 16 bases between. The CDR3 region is CSADHSAGTQYF. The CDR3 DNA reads TGCAGCGCCGACCACAGTGCGGGGACCCAGTACTTC.

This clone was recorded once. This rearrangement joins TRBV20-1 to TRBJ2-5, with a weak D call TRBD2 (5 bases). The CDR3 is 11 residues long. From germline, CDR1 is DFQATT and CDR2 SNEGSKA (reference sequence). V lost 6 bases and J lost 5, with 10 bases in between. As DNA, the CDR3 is TGCAGTGCGAAGAGGGCCGAGACCCAGTACTTC. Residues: CSAKRAETQYF.

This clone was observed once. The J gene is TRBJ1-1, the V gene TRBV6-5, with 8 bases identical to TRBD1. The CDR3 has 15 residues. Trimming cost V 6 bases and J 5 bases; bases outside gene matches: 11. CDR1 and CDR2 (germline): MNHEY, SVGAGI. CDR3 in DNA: TGTGCCAGCAGGAAGTCAGGGGGCGAGATAACTGAAGCTTTCTTT. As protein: CASRKSGGEITEAFF.

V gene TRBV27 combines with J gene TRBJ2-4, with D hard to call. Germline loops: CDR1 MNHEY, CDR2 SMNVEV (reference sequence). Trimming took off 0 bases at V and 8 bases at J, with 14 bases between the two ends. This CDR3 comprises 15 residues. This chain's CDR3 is CASSLSSPRRDIQYF. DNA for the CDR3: TGTGCCAGCAGTTTATCATCCCCAAGAAGGGACATTCAGTACTTC.

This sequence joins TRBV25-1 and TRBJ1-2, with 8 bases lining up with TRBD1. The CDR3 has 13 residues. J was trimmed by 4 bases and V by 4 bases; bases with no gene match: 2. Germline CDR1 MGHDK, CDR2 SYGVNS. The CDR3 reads CASSAGGGYGYTF. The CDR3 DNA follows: TGTGCCAGCAGTGCAGGGGGCGGCTATGGCTACACCTTC.

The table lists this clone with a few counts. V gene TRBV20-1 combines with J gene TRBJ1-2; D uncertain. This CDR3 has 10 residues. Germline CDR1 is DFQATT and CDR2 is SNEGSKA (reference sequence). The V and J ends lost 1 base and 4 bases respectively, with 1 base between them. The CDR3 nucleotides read TGCAGTGCTAGAGCCTATGGCTACACCTTC. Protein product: CSARAYGYTF.

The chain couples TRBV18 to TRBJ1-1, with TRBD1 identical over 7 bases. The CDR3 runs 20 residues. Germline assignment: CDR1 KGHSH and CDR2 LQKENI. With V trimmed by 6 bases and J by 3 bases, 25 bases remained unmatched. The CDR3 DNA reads TGTGCCAGCTCCGCGTGGGGACAGAACGTTGGATATTTTTGGTACACTGAAGCTTTCTTT. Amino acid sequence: CASSAWGQNVGYFWYTEAFF.

The CDR3 sequence is CASSVEGSPLHF. The CDR3 nucleotides read TGTGCCAGCAGCGTAGAAGGTTCACCCCTCCACTTT. The genes are TRBV9 and TRBJ1-6; D is undetermined. V was shortened by 0 bases and J by 9 bases, with 4 bases between the two germline ends. The CDR3 loop spans 12 amino acids. Per the germline V gene, CDR1 is SGDLS and CDR2 is YYNGEE.

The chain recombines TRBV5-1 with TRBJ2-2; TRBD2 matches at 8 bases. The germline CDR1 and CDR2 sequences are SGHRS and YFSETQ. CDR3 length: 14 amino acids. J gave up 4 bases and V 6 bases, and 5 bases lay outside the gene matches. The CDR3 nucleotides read TGCGCCAGCATACCCGGGGGGGGCACCGGGGAGCTGTTTTTT. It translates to CASIPGGGTGELFF.

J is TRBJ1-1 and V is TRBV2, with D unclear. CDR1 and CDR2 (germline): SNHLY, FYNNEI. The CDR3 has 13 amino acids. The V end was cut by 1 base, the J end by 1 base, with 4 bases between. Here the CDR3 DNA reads TGTGCCAGCAGTGAAGAGGAGAACACTGAAGCTTTCTTT. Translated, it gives CASSEEENTEAFF. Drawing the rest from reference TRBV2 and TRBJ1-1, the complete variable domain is EPEVTQTPSHQVTQMGQEVILRCVPISNHLYFYWYRQILGQKVEFLVSFYNNEISEKSEIFDDQFSVERPDGSNFTLKIRSTKLEDSAMYFCASSEEENTEAFFGQGTRLTVV.

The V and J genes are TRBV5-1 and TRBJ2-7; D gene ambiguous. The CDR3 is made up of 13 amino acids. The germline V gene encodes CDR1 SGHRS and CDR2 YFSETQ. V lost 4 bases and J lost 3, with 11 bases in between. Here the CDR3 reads CASSADLFYEQYF. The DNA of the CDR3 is TGCGCCAGCAGCGCAGACCTCTTCTACGAGCAGTACTTC.

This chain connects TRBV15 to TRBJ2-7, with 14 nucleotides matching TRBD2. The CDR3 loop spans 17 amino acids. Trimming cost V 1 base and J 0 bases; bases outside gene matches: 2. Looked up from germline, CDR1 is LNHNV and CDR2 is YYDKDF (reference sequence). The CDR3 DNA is TGTGCCACCAGCAGAGGGACTAGCGGGGGGTTCTCCTACGAGCAGTACTTC. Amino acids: CATSRGTSGGFSYEQYF.

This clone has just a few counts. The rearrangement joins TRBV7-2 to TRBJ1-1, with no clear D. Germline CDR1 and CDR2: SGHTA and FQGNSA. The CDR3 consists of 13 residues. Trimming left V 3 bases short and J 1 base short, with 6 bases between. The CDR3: CASSFSQNTEAFF. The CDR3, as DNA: TGTGCCAGCAGCTTTAGCCAGAACACTGAAGCTTTCTTT.

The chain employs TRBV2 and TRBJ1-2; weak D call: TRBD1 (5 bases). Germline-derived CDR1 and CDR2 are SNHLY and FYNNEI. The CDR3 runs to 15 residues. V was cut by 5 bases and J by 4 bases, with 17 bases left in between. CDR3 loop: CASSQGGALGYGYTF. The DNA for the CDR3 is TGTGCCAGCAGTCAAGGAGGGGCGCTCGGCTATGGCTACACCTTC.

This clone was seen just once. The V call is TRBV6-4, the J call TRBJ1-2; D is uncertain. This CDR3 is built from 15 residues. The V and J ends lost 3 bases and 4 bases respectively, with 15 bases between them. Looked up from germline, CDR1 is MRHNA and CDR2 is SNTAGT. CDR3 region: CASSEEAGRAYGYTF. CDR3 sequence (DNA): TGTGCCAGCAGTGAGGAGGCAGGCCGTGCCTATGGCTACACCTTC.

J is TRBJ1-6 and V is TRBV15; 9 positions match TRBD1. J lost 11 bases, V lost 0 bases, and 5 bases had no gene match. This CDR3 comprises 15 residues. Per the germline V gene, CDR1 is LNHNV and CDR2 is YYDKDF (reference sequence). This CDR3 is CATSRDRQGGTPLHF. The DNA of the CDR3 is TGTGCCACCAGCAGAGATCGACAGGGGGGGACACCCCTCCACTTT.

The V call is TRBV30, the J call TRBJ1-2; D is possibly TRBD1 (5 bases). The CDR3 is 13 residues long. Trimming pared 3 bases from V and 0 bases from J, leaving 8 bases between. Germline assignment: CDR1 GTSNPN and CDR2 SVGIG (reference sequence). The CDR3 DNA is TGTGCCTGGAGGGACACCACTAACTATGGCTACACCTTC. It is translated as CAWRDTTNYGYTF.